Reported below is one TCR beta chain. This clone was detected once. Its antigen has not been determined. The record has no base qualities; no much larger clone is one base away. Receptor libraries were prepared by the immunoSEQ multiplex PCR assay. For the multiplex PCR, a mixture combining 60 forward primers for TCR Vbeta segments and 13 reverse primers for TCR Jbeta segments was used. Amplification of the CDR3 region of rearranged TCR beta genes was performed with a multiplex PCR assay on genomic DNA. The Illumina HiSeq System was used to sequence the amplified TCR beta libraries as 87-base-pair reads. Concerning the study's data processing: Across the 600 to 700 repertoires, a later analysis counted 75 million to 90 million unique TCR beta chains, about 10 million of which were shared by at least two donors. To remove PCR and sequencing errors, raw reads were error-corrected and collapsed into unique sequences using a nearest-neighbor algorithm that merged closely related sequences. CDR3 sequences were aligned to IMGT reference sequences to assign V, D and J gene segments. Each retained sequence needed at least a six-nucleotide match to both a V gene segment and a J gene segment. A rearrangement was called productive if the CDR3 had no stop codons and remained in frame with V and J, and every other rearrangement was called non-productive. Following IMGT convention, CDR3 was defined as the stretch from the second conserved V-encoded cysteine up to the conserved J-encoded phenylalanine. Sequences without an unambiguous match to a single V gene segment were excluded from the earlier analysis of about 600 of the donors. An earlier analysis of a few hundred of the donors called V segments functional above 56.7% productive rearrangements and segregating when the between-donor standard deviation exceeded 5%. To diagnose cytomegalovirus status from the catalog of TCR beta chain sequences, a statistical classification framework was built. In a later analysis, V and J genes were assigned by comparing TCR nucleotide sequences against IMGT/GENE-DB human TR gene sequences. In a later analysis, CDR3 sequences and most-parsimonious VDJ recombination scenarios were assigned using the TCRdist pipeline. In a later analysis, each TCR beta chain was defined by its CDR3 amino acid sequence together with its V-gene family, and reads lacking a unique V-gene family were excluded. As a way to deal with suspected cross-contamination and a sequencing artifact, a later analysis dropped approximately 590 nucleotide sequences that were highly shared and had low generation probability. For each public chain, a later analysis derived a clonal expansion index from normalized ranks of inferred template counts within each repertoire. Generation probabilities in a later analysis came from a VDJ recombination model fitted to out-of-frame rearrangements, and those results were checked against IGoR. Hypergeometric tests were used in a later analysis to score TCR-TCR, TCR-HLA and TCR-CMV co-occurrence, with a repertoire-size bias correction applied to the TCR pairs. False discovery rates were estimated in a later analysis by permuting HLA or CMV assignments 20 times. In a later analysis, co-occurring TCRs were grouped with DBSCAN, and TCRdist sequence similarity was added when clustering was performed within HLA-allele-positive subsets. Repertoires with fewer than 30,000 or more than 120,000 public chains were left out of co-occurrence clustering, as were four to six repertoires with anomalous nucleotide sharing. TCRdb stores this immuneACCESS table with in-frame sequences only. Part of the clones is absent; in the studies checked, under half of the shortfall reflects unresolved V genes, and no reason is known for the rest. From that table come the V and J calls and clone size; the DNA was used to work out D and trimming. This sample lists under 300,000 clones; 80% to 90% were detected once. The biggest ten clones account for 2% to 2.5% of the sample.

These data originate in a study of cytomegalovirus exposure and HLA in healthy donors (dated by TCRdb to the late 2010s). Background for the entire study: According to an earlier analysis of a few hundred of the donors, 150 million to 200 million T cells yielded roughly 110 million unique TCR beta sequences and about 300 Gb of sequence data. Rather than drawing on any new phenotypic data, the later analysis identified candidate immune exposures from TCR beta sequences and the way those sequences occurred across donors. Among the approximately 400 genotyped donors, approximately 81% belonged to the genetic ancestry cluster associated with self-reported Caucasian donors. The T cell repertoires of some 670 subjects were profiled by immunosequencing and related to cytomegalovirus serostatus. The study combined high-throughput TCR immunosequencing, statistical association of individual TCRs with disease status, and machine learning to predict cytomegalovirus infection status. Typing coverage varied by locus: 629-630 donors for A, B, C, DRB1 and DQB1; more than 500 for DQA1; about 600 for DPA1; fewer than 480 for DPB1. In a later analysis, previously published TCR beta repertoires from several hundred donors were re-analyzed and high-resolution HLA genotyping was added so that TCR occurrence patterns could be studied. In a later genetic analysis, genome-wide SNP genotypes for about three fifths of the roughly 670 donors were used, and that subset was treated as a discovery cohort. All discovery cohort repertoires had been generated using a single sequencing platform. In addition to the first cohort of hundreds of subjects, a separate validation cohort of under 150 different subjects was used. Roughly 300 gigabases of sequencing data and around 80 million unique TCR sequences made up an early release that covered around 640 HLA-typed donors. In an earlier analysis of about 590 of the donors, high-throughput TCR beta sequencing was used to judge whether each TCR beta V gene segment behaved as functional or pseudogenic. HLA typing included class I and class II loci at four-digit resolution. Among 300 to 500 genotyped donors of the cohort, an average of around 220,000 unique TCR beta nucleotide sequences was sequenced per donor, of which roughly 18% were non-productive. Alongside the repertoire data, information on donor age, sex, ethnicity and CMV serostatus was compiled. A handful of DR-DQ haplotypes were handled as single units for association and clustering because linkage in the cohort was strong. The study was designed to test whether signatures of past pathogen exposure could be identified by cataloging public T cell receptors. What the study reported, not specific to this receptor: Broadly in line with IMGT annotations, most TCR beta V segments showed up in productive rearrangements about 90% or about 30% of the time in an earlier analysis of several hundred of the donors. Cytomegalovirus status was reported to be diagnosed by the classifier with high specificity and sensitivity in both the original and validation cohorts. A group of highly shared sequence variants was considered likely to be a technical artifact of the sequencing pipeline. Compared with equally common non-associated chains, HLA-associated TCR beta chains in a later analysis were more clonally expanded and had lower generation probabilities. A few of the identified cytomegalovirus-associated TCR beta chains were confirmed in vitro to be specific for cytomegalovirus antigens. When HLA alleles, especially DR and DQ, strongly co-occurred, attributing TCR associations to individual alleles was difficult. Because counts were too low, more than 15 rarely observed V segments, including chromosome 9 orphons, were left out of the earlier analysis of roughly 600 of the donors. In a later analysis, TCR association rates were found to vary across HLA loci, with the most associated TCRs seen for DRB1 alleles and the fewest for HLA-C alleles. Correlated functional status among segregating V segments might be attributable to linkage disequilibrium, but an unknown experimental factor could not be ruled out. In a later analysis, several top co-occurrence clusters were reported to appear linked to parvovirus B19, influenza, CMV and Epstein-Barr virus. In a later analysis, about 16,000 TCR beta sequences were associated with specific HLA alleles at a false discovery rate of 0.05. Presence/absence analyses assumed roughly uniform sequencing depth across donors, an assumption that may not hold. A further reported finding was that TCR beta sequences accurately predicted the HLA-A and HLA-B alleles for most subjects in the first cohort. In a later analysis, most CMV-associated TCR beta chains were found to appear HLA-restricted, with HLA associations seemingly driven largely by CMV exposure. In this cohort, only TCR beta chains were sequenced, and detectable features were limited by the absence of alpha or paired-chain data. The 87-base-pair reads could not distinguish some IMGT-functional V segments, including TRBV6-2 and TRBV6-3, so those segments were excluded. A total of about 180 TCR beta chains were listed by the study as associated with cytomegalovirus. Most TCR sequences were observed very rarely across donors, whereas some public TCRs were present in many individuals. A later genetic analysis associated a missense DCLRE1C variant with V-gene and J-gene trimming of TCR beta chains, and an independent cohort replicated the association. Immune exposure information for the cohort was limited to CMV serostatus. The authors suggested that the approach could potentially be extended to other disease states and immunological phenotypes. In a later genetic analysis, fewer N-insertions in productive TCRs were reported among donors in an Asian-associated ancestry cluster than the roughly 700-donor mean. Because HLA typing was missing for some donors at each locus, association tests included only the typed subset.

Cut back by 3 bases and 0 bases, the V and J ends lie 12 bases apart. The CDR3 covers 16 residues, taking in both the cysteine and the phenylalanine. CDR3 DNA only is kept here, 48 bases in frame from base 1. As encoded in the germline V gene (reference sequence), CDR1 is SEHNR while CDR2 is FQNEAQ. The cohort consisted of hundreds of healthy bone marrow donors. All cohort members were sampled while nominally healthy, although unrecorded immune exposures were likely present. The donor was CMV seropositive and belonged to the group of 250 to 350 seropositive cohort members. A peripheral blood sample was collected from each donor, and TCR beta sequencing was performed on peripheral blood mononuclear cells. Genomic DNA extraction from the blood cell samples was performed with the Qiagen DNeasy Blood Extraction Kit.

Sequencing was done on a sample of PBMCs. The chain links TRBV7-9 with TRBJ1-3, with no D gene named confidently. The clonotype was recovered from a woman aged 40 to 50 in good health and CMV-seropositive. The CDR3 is CASSFQATYSGNTIYF. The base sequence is TGTGCCAGCAGCTTCCAGGCGACCTACTCTGGAAACACCATATATTTT.